This T cell receptor beta chain was sequenced in a study of early T cells in non-severe SARS-CoV-2 infection. From the 5' RACE reads, TCRdb called clonotypes with MiXCR, one entry per CDR3 protein. In the table there are some 54,000 distinct CDR3 sequences, roughly a tenth of which are singletons. The CDR3 is made up of 17 amino acids. The V gene's germline CDR1 is SGHVS and CDR2 FNYEAQ. Trimming removed 5 bases from V and 0 bases from J; junction bases left unmatched: 6. V gene TRBV7-6 combines with J gene TRBJ2-6, with 8 bases matching TRBD1. The TCR comes from an adult who was a healthcare worker with PCR-confirmed SARS-CoV-2 infection or an uninfected control (not recorded which). The sequencing sample was made of whole blood. This CDR3 is CASSPRTGRSGANVLTF. The DNA of the CDR3 is TGTGCCAGCAGCCCCCGGACAGGGCGCTCTGGGGCCAACGTCCTGACTTTC. Looking up the rest from reference TRBV7-6 and TRBJ2-6 gives the full variable domain: GAGVSQSPRYKVTKRGQDVALRCDPISGHVSLYWYRQALGQGPEFLTYFNYEAQQDKSGLPNDRFSAERPEGSISTLTIQRTEQRDSAMYRCASSPRTGRSGANVLTFGAGSRLTVL.